This paragraph reports one T cell receptor (beta chain). This CDR3 contains 14 residues. V lost 0 bases and J lost 5, with 11 bases in between. CDR1 and CDR2 (germline): MNHEY, SVGAGI. These data come from a study of shared clonotypes between healthy human individuals. CD8 cells classed as naive were CD45RO-negative and positively selected for CCR7, excluding terminally differentiated effector memory CD45RA+ cells. Sequencing was performed with immunoSEQ multiplex PCR; in TCRdb, only in-frame clones are kept and a portion is missing. The repertoire includes more than 2 million clones, about 95% of them detected once, and 1% to 1.3% sits in the top ten.

This chain uses TRBV6-5 with TRBJ2-7; no firm D call. Specimen: naive CD8+ T cells sorted from blood. This receptor was identified in a young man in good health. CDR3 in amino acids: CASSYSIRADEQYF. CDR3 nucleotide sequence: TGTGCCAGCAGTTACTCGATAAGGGCGGACGAGCAGTACTTC.